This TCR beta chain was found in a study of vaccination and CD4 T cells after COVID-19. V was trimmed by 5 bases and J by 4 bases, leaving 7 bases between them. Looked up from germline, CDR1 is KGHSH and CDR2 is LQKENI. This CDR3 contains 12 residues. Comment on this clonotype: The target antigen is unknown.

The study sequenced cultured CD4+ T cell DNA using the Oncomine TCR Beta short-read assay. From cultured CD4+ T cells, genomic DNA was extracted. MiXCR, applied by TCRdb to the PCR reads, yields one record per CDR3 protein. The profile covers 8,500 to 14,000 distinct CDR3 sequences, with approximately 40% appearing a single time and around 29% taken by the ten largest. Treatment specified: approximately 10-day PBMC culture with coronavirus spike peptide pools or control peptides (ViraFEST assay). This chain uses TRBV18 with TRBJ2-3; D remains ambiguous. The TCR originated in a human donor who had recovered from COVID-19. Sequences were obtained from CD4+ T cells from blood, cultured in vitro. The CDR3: CASSSYSDTQYF. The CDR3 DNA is TGTGCCAGCTCATCCTATTCAGATACGCAGTATTTT.